These T cell receptor beta chains were read from a single sample in a study of beta chain features in type 1 diabetes. Profiling relied on immunoSEQ multiplex PCR, and the TCRdb table lists in-frame clones only, not all of them. Of 25,000 to 30,000 clones in the sample, 65% were seen once. Material: Tregs from blood. Source of these receptors: a woman aged 25 to 39 with type 1 diabetes. Both conserved end residues are part of each CDR3. A D gene is named only where the DNA matches it firmly. Part of the rows lack a size; the others show once, few, many or a class for expanded clones.

v_gene	abundance	d_gene	j_gene	CDR3aa	CDR3nt
TRBV9	NA	NA	TRBJ2-7	CASSVRLSPYEQYF	TGTGCCAGCAGCGTCAGGTTAAGCCCCTACGAGCAGTACTTC
TRBV19	NA	NA	TRBJ1-5	CASSIRPGNSNQPQHF	TGTGCCAGTAGTATCCGGCCGGGGAATAGCAATCAGCCCCAGCATTTT
TRBV19	NA	NA	TRBJ1-2	CASSPPGARYYGYTF	TGTGCCAGTAGTCCCCCAGGGGCCCGATACTATGGCTACACCTTC
TRBV25-1	NA	NA	TRBJ2-1	CASSRDSSYNEQFF	TGTGCCAGCAGTAGGGACTCATCCTACAATGAGCAGTTCTTC
TRBV19	NA	TRBD1	TRBJ1-5	CASSIRDRGFDQPQHF	TGTGCCAGTAGTATAAGGGACAGGGGGTTCGACCAGCCCCAGCATTTT
TRBV28	NA	TRBD2	TRBJ2-7	CASSLPGLAASSYEQYF	TGTGCCAGCAGTCTCCCGGGACTAGCGGCGAGCTCCTACGAGCAGTACTTC
TRBV19	few	NA	TRBJ2-1	CASSIVGGFYNEQFF	TGTGCCAGTAGTATAGTAGGGGGATTCTACAATGAGCAGTTCTTC
TRBV19	NA	TRBD1	TRBJ2-7	CASSSQKTGTGAFRISYEQYF	TGTGCCAGTAGTTCACAAAAGACCGGGACAGGGGCCTTCCGGATCTCCTACGAGCAGTACTTC
TRBV29-1	NA	NA	TRBJ2-2	CSVEDSDVDYTGELFF	TGCAGCGTTGAAGATAGCGACGTGGACTACACCGGGGAGCTGTTTTTT
TRBV27	once	NA	TRBJ1-6	CASSLKGAWNSPLHF	TGTGCCAGCAGTTTAAAAGGGGCATGGAATTCACCCCTCCACTTT
TRBV11-2	few	TRBD1	TRBJ2-3	CASSSDRGHTQYF	TGTGCCAGCAGCTCAGACAGGGGACATACGCAGTATTTT
TRBV6-1	NA	NA	TRBJ1-4	CATPGGGNEKLFF	TGTGCCACACCTGGAGGAGGAAATGAAAAACTGTTTTTT
TRBV15	NA	NA	TRBJ2-3	CATSTRLGGTDTQYF	TGTGCCACCAGCACACGACTAGGGGGCACAGATACGCAGTATTTT
TRBV9	NA	TRBD1	TRBJ2-2	CASSVGNRGQSGELFF	TGTGCCAGCAGCGTAGGAAACAGGGGGCAGTCGGGGGAGCTGTTTTTT
TRBV6-1	NA	NA	TRBJ1-5	CASSESRGFPSNQPQHF	TGTGCCAGCAGTGAATCAAGGGGGTTCCCAAGCAATCAGCCCCAGCATTTT
TRBV27	NA	TRBD1	TRBJ1-5	CASSYRGSNQPQHF	TGTGCCAGCAGCTACAGGGGTAGCAATCAGCCCCAGCATTTT
TRBV5-1	few	TRBD2	TRBJ2-1	CASNIGGSSYNEQFF	TGCGCCAGCAACATTGGCGGGAGCTCCTACAATGAGCAGTTCTTC
TRBV28	once	TRBD2	TRBJ2-3	CASSPIQTSGSTDTQYF	TGTGCCAGCAGTCCCATTCAAACTAGCGGGAGCACAGATACGCAGTATTTT
TRBV7-2	NA	TRBD2	TRBJ2-3	CASSPGGASGRRDTQYF	TGTGCCAGCAGCCCCGGGGGGGCTAGCGGGAGAAGAGATACGCAGTATTTT
TRBV6-6	NA	NA	TRBJ1-2	CASTGGIGFNYGYTF	TGTGCCAGCACCGGAGGGATTGGGTTTAACTATGGCTACACCTTC
TRBV11-2	few	NA	TRBJ2-7	CASSPHLGVFYEQYF	TGTGCCAGCAGCCCCCACCTCGGAGTTTTCTACGAGCAGTACTTC
TRBV7-2	NA	TRBD2	TRBJ2-7	CASSLFSGSGEQYF	TGTGCCAGCAGCTTATTCAGCGGGAGTGGTGAGCAGTACTTC
TRBV5-1	once	NA	TRBJ2-5	CASSLGSTRGETQYF	TGCGCCAGCAGCTTGGGGTCAACAAGGGGAGAGACCCAGTACTTC
TRBV10-1	few	TRBD1	TRBJ2-7	CASWDSSYEQYF	TGCGCCAGTTGGGACAGCTCCTACGAGCAGTACTTC
TRBV7-3	NA	TRBD2	TRBJ2-1	CASSLIPAGVGNEQFF	TGTGCCAGCAGCTTAATTCCAGCGGGAGTAGGGAATGAGCAGTTCTTC
TRBV5-1	NA	NA	TRBJ2-7	CASKARTDTYEQYF	TGCGCCAGCAAGGCCCGGACAGACACCTACGAGCAGTACTTC
TRBV2	once	NA	TRBJ2-2	CASAGFGELFF	TGTGCCAGCGCAGGGTTCGGGGAGCTGTTTTTT
TRBV5-1	NA	NA	TRBJ2-7	CASSLGISYEQYF	TGCGCCAGCAGCCTCGGGATCTCCTACGAGCAGTACTTC
TRBV11-2	NA	NA	TRBJ2-7	CASSLATSYEQYF	TGTGCCAGCAGCTTAGCTACTTCCTACGAGCAGTACTTC
TRBV7-3	medium-sized	NA	TRBJ2-3	CASSPWGADTQYF	TGTGCCAGCAGCCCTTGGGGAGCAGATACGCAGTATTTT
TRBV27	once	NA	TRBJ2-7	CASGTTGRTYEQYF	TGTGCCAGCGGGACGACCGGGAGAACCTACGAGCAGTACTTC
TRBV5-8	few	TRBD1	TRBJ1-1	CASSHRGRGAFF	TGTGCCAGCAGCCACAGGGGGCGCGGAGCTTTCTTT
TRBV7-7	NA	NA	TRBJ2-3	CASSSRDGTQYF	TGTGCTAGCAGCTCCAGGGATGGTACGCAGTATTTT
TRBV11-2	NA	TRBD1	TRBJ2-2	CASSWDRLTGELFF	TGTGCCAGCAGTTGGGACAGACTCACCGGGGAGCTGTTTTTT
TRBV11-2	NA	TRBD2	TRBJ2-1	CASSWVTSGTNEQFF	TGTGCCAGCAGCTGGGTTACTAGCGGGACGAATGAGCAGTTCTTC
TRBV29-1	NA	NA	TRBJ2-7	CSVEGRFSYEQYF	TGCAGCGTTGAAGGCAGGTTTTCCTACGAGCAGTACTTC
TRBV5-1	NA	NA	TRBJ2-1	CASSLEAVASSLNEQFF	TGCGCCAGCAGCTTGGAGGCTGTGGCTAGTTCCCTCAATGAGCAGTTCTTC
TRBV7-8	NA	NA	TRBJ1-2	CASSHLAGGYTF	TGTGCCAGCAGCCACCTTGCGGGTGGCTACACCTTC
TRBV18	NA	NA	TRBJ1-2	CASSPGGGYTF	TGTGCCAGCTCACCAGGAGGAGGCTACACCTTC
TRBV7-3	NA	NA	TRBJ2-7	CASSLTGSSYEQYF	TGTGCCAGCAGCTTAACGGGGAGCTCCTACGAGCAGTACTTC
TRBV6-6	NA	NA	TRBJ2-1	CASSYSFQGGEQFF	TGTGCCAGCAGTTACTCGTTCCAGGGAGGAGAACAGTTCTTC
TRBV19	NA	NA	TRBJ1-1	CASTRVVNTEAFF	TGTGCCAGTACGAGGGTTGTTAACACTGAAGCTTTCTTT
TRBV28	NA	TRBD1	TRBJ2-7	CASSLFPRGLHEQYF	TGTGCCAGCAGTTTATTTCCCAGGGGGCTTCACGAGCAGTACTTC
TRBV15	NA	TRBD2	TRBJ2-1	CATSEMRLAVNEQFF	TGTGCCACCAGCGAAATGAGACTAGCAGTGAATGAGCAGTTCTTC
TRBV19	NA	NA	TRBJ2-2	CASTWQYTGELFF	TGTGCCAGTACATGGCAGTACACCGGGGAGCTGTTTTTT
TRBV11-2	NA	TRBD2	TRBJ2-1	CASSPGTSGRVNEQFF	TGTGCCAGCAGCCCCGGGACTAGCGGGAGGGTAAATGAGCAGTTCTTC
TRBV5-4	NA	NA	TRBJ1-2	CASKLHSTPDYYTF	TGTGCCAGCAAGTTACATTCAACACCGGACTACTACACCTTC
TRBV7-2	NA	NA	TRBJ2-3	CASSPHPTGRYGDTQYF	TGTGCCAGCAGCCCCCACCCGACAGGGAGGTACGGAGATACGCAGTATTTT
TRBV5-4	NA	TRBD1	TRBJ1-2	CASSPGGGGYTF	TGTGCCAGCAGCCCAGGGGGCGGGGGCTACACCTTC
TRBV5-5	few	TRBD2	TRBJ2-1	CASSFLSREGYNEQFF	TGTGCCAGCAGCTTCCTTAGCCGGGAGGGGTACAATGAGCAGTTCTTC
TRBV28	NA	TRBD2	TRBJ2-7	CASSAPGEREYEQYF	TGTGCCAGCAGTGCCCCGGGGGAGCGGGAGTACGAGCAGTACTTC